One sample yielded the 8 T cell receptor beta chains listed below, sequenced in a study of molecular identifiers for immune sequencing clone quantification listed by TCRdb under 2018. The method behind the library was PCR. Sequencing used an Illumina HiSeq 4000. TCRdb reran the public reads through fastp at Q25 and MiXCR, keeping productive beta chains. CDR3 protein sequences are deduplicated, and each keeps its most common genes and DNA. The sample table records about 640,000 distinct CDR3 sequences; 15% to 20% of these occur just once. The leading ten clones occupy under 0.95% of the sample. Sequencing input: naive CD8+ T cells from blood, with Jurkat cell RNA spiked in. The sample's cell subset or site label, in plain terms: FACS-sorted CD8+CD4-CCR7+CD45RA+ naive T cells. These receptors were collected from a human donor in good health. Some libraries in this study had Jurkat cell RNA spiked in.

The sample holds many counts of this clonotype. The chain combines TRBV13 with TRBJ2-7; D remains unclear. The V end was cut by 5 bases, the J end by 6 bases, with 17 bases between. Germline CDR1 PRHDT, CDR2 FYEKMQ (reference sequence). This CDR3 region has 14 residues. The DNA for the CDR3 is TGTGCCAGCAGCCCACCAGGTCCCACCCCCGAGCAGTACTTC. It encodes CASSPPGPTPEQYF.

Remarks on this clonotype: One base away lies a much larger clone, so this may be a sequencing read error. CDR3 protein: CASRTRDINYGYAF. The CDR3 coding sequence is TGTGCCAGCAGAACGCGGGACATAAACTATGGCTACGCCTTC. The chain couples TRBV6-2 or TRBV6-3 to TRBJ1-2, with a weak D call TRBD1 (6 bases). The CDR3 runs 14 residues. The germline CDR1 and CDR2 sequences are MNHEY and SVGEGT.

The sample holds many counts of this clonotype. This chain links TRBV11-2 with TRBJ2-3, with 10 bases aligning to TRBD2. From germline, CDR1 is SGHAT and CDR2 FQNNGV. The trim removed 2 bases at V and 5 bases at J, leaving 10 bases unmatched. The CDR3 has 17 residues. The CDR3 sequence: CASSLSSSGSLVDTQYF. CDR3 sequence (DNA): TGTGCCAGCAGCTTATCGTCTAGCGGGAGTCTGGTAGATACGCAGTATTTT.

The chain employs TRBV7-6 and TRBJ2-2; 7 positions match TRBD2. Unmatched junction bases numbered 11, after V lost 5 bases and J lost 5 bases. This CDR3 region has 16 residues. The V gene's germline CDR1 is SGHVS and CDR2 FNYEAQ. The CDR3 protein is CASSLTPGTITGELFF. The CDR3 DNA reads as TGTGCCAGCAGCCTAACGCCCGGGACTATAACCGGGGAGCTGTTTTTT.

This clonotype was picked up a small number of times. This sequence joins TRBV4-3 and TRBJ2-1; 13 nucleotides agree with TRBD2. The CDR3 spans 16 residues. The J segment lost 5 bases and the V segment lost 6 bases, leaving 7 bases of the junction unmatched. Per the germline V gene, CDR1 is LGHNA and CDR2 is YSLEER. CDR3 in DNA: TGCGCCAGCAGTCATACCGGGACTAGCGGGAACAATGAGCAGTTCTTC. The encoded protein is CASSHTGTSGNNEQFF.

This clonotype occurred many times. The chain combines TRBV30 with TRBJ1-1; D is possibly TRBD1 (5 bases). Germline V gene data show CDR1 as GTSNPN and CDR2 as SVGIG (reference sequence). The CDR3 covers 13 residues. Trimming removed 7 bases from V and 3 bases from J, with 15 bases in between. CDR3 amino acids: CAFQTASYTEAFF. The CDR3 DNA sequence: TGTGCCTTCCAGACAGCATCTTACACTGAAGCTTTCTTT.

This clonotype was seen a handful of times. V and J are TRBV6-2 or TRBV6-3 and TRBJ2-7; a possible D gene is TRBD2 (5 bases). This CDR3 is 14 amino acids long. Germline-derived CDR1 and CDR2 are MNHEY and SVGEGT. With 1 base removed from V and 2 bases from J, the gap between germline ends came to 9 bases. CDR3 protein: CASSYFGGPYEQYF. CDR3 nucleotide sequence: TGTGCCAGCAGTTACTTCGGAGGCCCCTACGAGCAGTACTTC.

At least ten counts were recorded for this clonotype. This chain uses TRBV5-6 with TRBJ2-5, with a possible D match to TRBD2 (5 bases). This CDR3 is 14 amino acids long. Germline-derived CDR1 and CDR2 are SGHDT and YYEEEE. V lost 4 bases to trimming and J lost 7 bases, with 17 bases between them. The CDR3 spells CASSPGLALGTQYF. The CDR3 DNA sequence: TGTGCCAGCAGCCCGGGCCTAGCCCTGGGGACCCAGTACTTC.